This TCR beta chain was identified in a study of CD8+CD57+ T cells in acquired aplastic anemia. Whole-study context: On average, sorted CD4+ and CD8+ cells gave approximately 3.1 ug of DNA.

Patients chosen for sequencing had CD8+CD57+ cells that had expanded, as shown by flow cytometry. When blood sampling took place, the patients had received no therapy. Researchers used genomic DNA as the template to profile TCR beta VDJ and CDR3. TCRdb called the reads again in MiXCR, with one record for every CDR3 protein. Of about 40,000 distinct CDR3 sequences listed, approximately 63% are singletons. With regard to this clonotype: The target antigen is unknown.

Whole-study findings and limits: Patients and controls were not found to differ significantly in CD8+ Simpson's diversity. Under 35 was the count of CD8+ CDR3 sequences that patients shared with controls.

The CDR3 has 14 residues. The ends were cut back, 5 bases at V and 2 bases at J, with 13 bases in the middle. Germline V lookup: CDR1 SEHNR, CDR2 FQNEAQ (reference sequence). The sequence came from a human donor with aplastic anemia. Specimen: sorted CD4+, CD8+, or CD8+CD57+ T cells (not recorded which) from PBMCs. V and J are TRBV7-9 and TRBJ2-7; D not resolved. This chain's CDR3 is CASSLTSLTYEQYF. CDR3 nucleotides: TGTGCCAGCAGCCTGACCTCGCTGACCTACGAGCAGTACTTC.